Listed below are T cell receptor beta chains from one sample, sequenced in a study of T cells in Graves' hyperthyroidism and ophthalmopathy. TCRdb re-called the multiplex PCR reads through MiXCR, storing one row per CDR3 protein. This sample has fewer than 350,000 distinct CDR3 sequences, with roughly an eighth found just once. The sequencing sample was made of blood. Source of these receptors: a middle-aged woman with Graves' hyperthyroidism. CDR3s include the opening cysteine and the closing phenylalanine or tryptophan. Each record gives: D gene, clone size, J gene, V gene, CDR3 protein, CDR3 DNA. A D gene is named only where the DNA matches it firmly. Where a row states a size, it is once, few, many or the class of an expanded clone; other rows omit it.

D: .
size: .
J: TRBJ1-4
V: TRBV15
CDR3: CATSQGVTNEKLFF
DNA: TGTGCCACCAGCCAAGGGGTGACTAATGAAAAACTGTTTTTT

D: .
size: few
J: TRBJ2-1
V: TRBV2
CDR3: CASSGGRQGPEQFF
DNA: TGTGCCAGCAGTGGCGGGAGACAGGGTCCTGAGCAGTTCTTC

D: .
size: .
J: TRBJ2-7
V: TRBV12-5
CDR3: CASGLQFRDEQYF
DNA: TGTGCTAGTGGTTTGCAGTTCCGGGACGAGCAGTACTTC

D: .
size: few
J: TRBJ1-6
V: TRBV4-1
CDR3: CASSQDDSSANSPLHF
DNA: TGCGCCAGCAGCCAAGATGATTCCTCGGCTAATTCACCCCTCCACTTT

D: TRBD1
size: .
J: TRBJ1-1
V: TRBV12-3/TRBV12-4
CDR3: CASSLGPGQGDTEAFF
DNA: TGTGCCAGCAGTTTAGGGCCGGGACAGGGGGATACTGAAGCTTTCTTT

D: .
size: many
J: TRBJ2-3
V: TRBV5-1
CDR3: CASSFAVTDTQYF
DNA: TGCGCCAGCAGCTTCGCCGTGACAGATACGCAGTATTTT

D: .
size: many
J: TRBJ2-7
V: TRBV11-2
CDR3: CASSLNREGNEQYF
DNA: TGTGCCAGCAGCCTCAACAGGGAAGGGAACGAGCAGTACTTC

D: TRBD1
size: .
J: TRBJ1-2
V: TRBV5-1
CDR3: CASSLGQGNDNGYTF
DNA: TGCGCCAGCAGCTTGGGACAGGGGAATGATAATGGCTACACCTTC

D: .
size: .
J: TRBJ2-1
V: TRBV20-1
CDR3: CSASQGANPSNNEQFF
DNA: TGCAGTGCTAGTCAAGGAGCGAACCCGTCGAACAATGAGCAGTTCTTC

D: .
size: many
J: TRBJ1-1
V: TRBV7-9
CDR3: CASIRLGGTEAFF
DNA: TGTGCCAGCATCCGACTCGGGGGCACTGAAGCTTTCTTT

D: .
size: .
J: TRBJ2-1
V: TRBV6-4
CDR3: CASSPRGQPRNNEQFF
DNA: TGTGCCAGCAGCCCCCGAGGGCAACCGAGGAACAATGAGCAGTTCTTC

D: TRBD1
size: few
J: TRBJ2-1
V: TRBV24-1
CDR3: CATSDPMGRGSDNEQFF
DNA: TGTGCCACCAGTGATCCGATGGGCAGGGGGTCCGACAATGAGCAGTTCTTC

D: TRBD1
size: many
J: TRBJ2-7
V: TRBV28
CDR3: CASSLAGGSYEQYF
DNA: TGTGCCAGCAGTTTAGCAGGGGGATCCTACGAGCAGTACTTC

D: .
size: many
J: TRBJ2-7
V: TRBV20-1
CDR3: CSPGQGGGYEQYF
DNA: TGCAGTCCCGGACAGGGAGGGGGTTACGAGCAGTACTTC

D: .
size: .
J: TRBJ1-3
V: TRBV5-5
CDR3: CASSLAGQSGNTIYF
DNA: TGTGCCAGCAGCTTGGCCGGGCAGTCTGGAAACACCATATATTTT

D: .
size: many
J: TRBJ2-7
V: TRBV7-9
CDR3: CASSSRGGSYEQYF
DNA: TGTGCCAGCAGCTCCCGTGGCGGTTCCTACGAGCAGTACTTC

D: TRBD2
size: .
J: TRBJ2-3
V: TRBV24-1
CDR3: CATSDPGTSGRADTQYF
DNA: TGTGCCACCAGTGATCCCGGGACTAGCGGGAGGGCAGATACGCAGTATTTT

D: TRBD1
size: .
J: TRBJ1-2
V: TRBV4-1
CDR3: CASSQPVGLQGSAGYTF
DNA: TGCGCCAGCAGCCAACCGGTGGGACTACAGGGGAGCGCCGGCTACACCTTC

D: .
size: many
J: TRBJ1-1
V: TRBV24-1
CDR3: CATSDIGGTEAFF
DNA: TGTGCCACCAGTGATATCGGGGGGACTGAAGCTTTCTTT

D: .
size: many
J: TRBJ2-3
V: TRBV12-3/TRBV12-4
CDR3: CASRRDSTDTQYF
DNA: TGTGCCAGCAGAAGGGACAGCACAGATACGCAGTATTTT

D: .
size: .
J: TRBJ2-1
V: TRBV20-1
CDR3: CSAVEGSSYEQFF
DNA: TGCAGTGCAGTGGAGGGGTCTAGCTATGAGCAGTTCTTC

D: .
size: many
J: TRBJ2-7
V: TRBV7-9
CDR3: CASSLAALAAEQYF
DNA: TGTGCCAGCAGCTTAGCGGCCCTAGCTGCCGAGCAGTACTTC

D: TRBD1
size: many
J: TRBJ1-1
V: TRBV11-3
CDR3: CASSQWDRMNTEAFF
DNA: TGTGCCAGCAGCCAATGGGACAGGATGAACACTGAAGCTTTCTTT

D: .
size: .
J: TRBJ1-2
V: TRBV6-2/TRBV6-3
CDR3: CASSIGVGYTF
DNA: TGTGCCAGCAGTATAGGGGTAGGCTACACCTTC

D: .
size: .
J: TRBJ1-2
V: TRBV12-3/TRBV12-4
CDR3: CASSPRFGVVRGKGYTF
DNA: TGTGCCAGCAGTCCCCGTTTTGGGGTGGTTAGGGGGAAGGGCTACACCTTC

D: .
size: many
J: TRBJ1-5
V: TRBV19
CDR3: CASSIGTIGQPQHF
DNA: TGTGCCAGTAGTATCGGGACAATAGGTCAGCCCCAGCATTTT

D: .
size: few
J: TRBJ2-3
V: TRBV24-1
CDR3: CATSDIRKDTQYF
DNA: TGTGCCACCAGTGATATCAGGAAAGATACGCAGTATTTT

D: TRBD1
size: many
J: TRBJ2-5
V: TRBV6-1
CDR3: CASSPSLQGARETQYF
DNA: TGTGCCAGCAGTCCCTCTCTACAGGGGGCGCGTGAGACCCAGTACTTC

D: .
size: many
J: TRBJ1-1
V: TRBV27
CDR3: CASSPRPDGNTEAFF
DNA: TGTGCCAGCAGTCCCCGCCCGGACGGTAACACTGAAGCTTTCTTT

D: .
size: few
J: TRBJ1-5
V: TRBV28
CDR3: CASSLMVAWWPQHF
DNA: TGTGCCAGCAGTTTGATGGTCGCCTGGTGGCCCCAGCATTTT

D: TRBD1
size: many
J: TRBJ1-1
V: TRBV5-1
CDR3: CASSHDRADTEAFF
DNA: TGCGCCAGCAGCCACGACAGGGCGGACACTGAAGCTTTCTTT

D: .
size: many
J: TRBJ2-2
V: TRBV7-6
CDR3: CASSRAQGGTGELFF
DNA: TGTGCCAGCAGCCGGGCCCAGGGGGGGACCGGGGAGCTGTTTTTT

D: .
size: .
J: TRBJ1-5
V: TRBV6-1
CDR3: CASGLKSNQPQHF
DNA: TGTGCCAGCGGGTTGAAGAGCAATCAGCCCCAGCATTTT

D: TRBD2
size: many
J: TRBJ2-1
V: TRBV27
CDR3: CASKRAGSYNEQFF
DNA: TGTGCCAGCAAAAGAGCGGGATCCTACAATGAGCAGTTCTTC

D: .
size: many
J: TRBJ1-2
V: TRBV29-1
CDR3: CSGGGGNYGYTF
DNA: TGCAGTGGTGGGGGCGGGAACTATGGCTACACCTTC

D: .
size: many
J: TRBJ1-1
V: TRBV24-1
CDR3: CATSGLYTEAFF
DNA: TGTGCCACCAGCGGACTGTACACTGAAGCTTTCTTT

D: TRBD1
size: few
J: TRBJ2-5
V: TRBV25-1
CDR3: CASSEAGTGASRAKYF
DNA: TGTGCCAGCAGTGAAGCCGGGACAGGGGCCTCGAGGGCGAAGTACTTC

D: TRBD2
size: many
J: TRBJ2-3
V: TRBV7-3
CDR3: CASSSGPFSGSDTQYF
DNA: TGTGCCAGCAGCTCAGGCCCTTTTAGCGGGAGTGATACGCAGTATTTT

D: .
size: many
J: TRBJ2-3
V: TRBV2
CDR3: CASKEGGSFSDTQYF
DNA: TGTGCCAGCAAGGAGGGGGGGAGTTTTTCAGATACGCAGTATTTT

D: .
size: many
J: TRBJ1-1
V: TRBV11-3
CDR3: CASSLDLGEAFF
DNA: TGTGCCAGCAGCTTAGATCTGGGTGAAGCTTTCTTT

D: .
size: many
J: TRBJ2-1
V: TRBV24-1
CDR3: CATSGRNLEANEQFF
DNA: TGTGCCACCAGTGGTCGGAATCTAGAAGCCAATGAGCAGTTCTTC

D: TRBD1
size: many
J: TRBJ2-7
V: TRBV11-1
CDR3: CASSYGQGASYEQYF
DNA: TGTGCCAGCAGCTACGGACAGGGGGCGTCCTACGAGCAGTACTTC

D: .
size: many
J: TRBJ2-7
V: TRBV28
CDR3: CASSLGSTYEQYF
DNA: TGTGCCAGCAGTTTAGGCTCCACCTACGAGCAGTACTTC

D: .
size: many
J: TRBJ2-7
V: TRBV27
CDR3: CASSYSPDGYEQYF
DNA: TGTGCCAGCAGTTATAGCCCAGACGGCTACGAGCAGTACTTC

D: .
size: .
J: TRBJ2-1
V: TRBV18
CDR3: CASSPRDGEQFF
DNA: TGTGCCAGCTCCCCAAGGGACGGTGAGCAGTTCTTC

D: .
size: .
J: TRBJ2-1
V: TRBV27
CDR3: CASGPGGPPEQFF
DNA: TGTGCCAGTGGCCCTGGAGGCCCCCCTGAGCAGTTCTTC

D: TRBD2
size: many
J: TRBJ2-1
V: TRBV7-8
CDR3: CASRPLAGTSVYNEQFF
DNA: TGTGCCAGCAGACCATTAGCCGGGACTAGCGTCTACAATGAGCAGTTCTTC

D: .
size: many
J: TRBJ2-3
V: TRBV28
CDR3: CASSLRAEPTGDTQYF
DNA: TGTGCCAGCAGTCTTCGGGCGGAGCCCACCGGAGATACGCAGTATTTT

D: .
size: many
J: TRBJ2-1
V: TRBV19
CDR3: CASSTITHGLYNEQFF
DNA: TGTGCCAGTAGTACAATCACTCACGGGCTGTACAATGAGCAGTTCTTC

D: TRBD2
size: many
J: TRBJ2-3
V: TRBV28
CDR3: CASSFPTSGRDTDTQYF
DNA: TGTGCCAGCAGTTTTCCCACCTCAGGGAGGGACACAGATACGCAGTATTTT

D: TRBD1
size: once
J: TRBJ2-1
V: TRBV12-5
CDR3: CASGLVQLDRGREQFF
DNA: TGTGCTAGTGGTTTGGTACAGTTGGACAGGGGGCGGGAGCAGTTCTTC

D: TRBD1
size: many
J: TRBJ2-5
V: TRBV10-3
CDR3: CAISDPRQGGQETQYF
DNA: TGTGCCATCAGTGACCCGCGACAGGGTGGGCAAGAGACCCAGTACTTC

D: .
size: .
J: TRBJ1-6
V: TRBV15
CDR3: CATSRDRMNSPLHF
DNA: TGTGCCACCAGCAGAGATCGAATGAATTCACCCCTCCACTTT

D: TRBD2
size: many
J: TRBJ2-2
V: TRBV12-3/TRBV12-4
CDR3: CASSRLANTGELFF
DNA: TGTGCCAGCAGCAGACTAGCTAACACCGGGGAGCTGTTTTTT

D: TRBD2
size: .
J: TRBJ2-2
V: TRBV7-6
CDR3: CASSLAGEGPGLDKNTGELFF
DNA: TGTGCCAGCAGCTTAGCGGGGGAGGGGCCGGGACTAGACAAAAACACCGGGGAGCTGTTTTTT

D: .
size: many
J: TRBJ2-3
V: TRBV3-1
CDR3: CASSRQASTDTQYF
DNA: TGTGCCAGCAGCCGACAGGCTAGCACAGATACGCAGTATTTT

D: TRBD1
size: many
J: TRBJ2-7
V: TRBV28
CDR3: CATQPDRGTYEQYF
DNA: TGTGCCACCCAGCCCGACAGGGGTACCTACGAGCAGTACTTC